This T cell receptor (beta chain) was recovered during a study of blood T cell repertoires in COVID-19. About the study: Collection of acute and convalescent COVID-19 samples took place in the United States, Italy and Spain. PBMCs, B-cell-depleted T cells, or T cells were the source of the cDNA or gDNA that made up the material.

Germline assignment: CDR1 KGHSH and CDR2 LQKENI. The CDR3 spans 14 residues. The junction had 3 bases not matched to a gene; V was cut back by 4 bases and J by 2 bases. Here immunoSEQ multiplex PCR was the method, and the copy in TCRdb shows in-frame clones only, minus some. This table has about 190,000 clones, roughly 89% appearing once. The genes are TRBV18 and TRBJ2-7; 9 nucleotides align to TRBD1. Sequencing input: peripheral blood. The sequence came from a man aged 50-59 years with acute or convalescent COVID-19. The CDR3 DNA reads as TGTGCCAGCTCACGGGACAGGGAGGCCTACGAGCAGTACTTC. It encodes CASSRDREAYEQYF.